This T cell receptor (beta chain) was documented in a study of identifying expanded T cells in peripheral blood. The table came from immunoSEQ multiplex PCR; TCRdb's copy has only in-frame clones and leaves some out. Of under 150,000 clones detected, more than 75% appear once; the ten largest clones hold 2.5% to 3.5%. CDR1 SGHVS and CDR2 FQNEAQ come from the germline V gene. Deletions cut 1 base from V and 11 bases from J, with 11 bases between. This CDR3 region has 12 residues. During the collection period, no donor immune events like infections were recorded. The chain links TRBV7-8 to TRBJ1-1; D ambiguous. This clonotype was sampled from a person between 18 and 70 years old in good health. The sample taken for sequencing was blood. The DNA for the CDR3 is TGTGCCAGCAGCTTAGGAGGCGGAAGGGCTTTCTTT. It translates to CASSLGGGRAFF.